Listed below are T cell receptor beta chains from one sample, sequenced in a study of cytomegalovirus exposure and HLA in healthy donors. Repertoires were generated with immunoSEQ multiplex PCR, while TCRdb's copy carries only in-frame clones and drops some. The top ten clones hold 3% to 4.5% of a sample with 97,000 or so clones, 87% of them seen once. The source material was PBMCs. The receptors derive from a woman aged 25 to 39 in good health and CMV-seronegative. The CDR3 runs from the conserved cysteine through the conserved F or W. Fields, in order: clone size, J gene, D gene, V gene, CDR3 length, CDR3 DNA, CDR3 protein. D genes are given only for firm matches. Rows may omit the clone size; those that give it use once, few, many or a size class.

clone size: .
J gene: TRBJ2-7
D gene: TRBD1
V gene: TRBV2
CDR3 length: 17
CDR3 DNA: TGTGCCGGGCTGTCGACAGGGGGCGCGAATCGGGCTTACGAGCAGTACTTC
CDR3 protein: CAGLSTGGANRAYEQYF

clone size: .
J gene: TRBJ2-1
D gene: .
V gene: TRBV27
CDR3 length: 15
CDR3 DNA: TGTGCCATCAAAATTGCGGGTAGAGGCTTTGATGAGCAGTTCTTC
CDR3 protein: CAIKIAGRGFDEQFF

clone size: .
J gene: TRBJ2-3
D gene: .
V gene: TRBV5-1
CDR3 length: 11
CDR3 DNA: TGCGCCAGCAGCTTACTGGATACGCAGTATTTT
CDR3 protein: CASSLLDTQYF

clone size: .
J gene: TRBJ1-1
D gene: .
V gene: TRBV2
CDR3 length: 13
CDR3 DNA: TGTGCCATCCAGTGGGGGCTGAGCACTGAAGCTTTCTTT
CDR3 protein: CAIQWGLSTEAFF

clone size: .
J gene: TRBJ1-2
D gene: TRBD1
V gene: TRBV5-1
CDR3 length: 13
CDR3 DNA: TGCGCCAGCAGACCGCTAACAGGGGAGGGCTACACCTTC
CDR3 protein: CASRPLTGEGYTF

clone size: .
J gene: TRBJ2-7
D gene: TRBD1
V gene: TRBV5-4
CDR3 length: 14
CDR3 DNA: TGTGCCAGCAGCTTGGCCAAGGGGGCAAACGAGCAGTACTTC
CDR3 protein: CASSLAKGANEQYF

clone size: .
J gene: TRBJ2-7
D gene: TRBD2
V gene: TRBV10-2
CDR3 length: 15
CDR3 DNA: TGCGCCAGCAGAACTAGCGGGGAGTCCTCCTACGAGCAGTACTTC
CDR3 protein: CASRTSGESSYEQYF

clone size: .
J gene: TRBJ2-2
D gene: .
V gene: TRBV5-1
CDR3 length: 14
CDR3 DNA: TGCGCCAGCAGCTTAGGGGGGAACACCGGGGAGCTGTTTTTT
CDR3 protein: CASSLGGNTGELFF

clone size: .
J gene: TRBJ2-5
D gene: .
V gene: TRBV15
CDR3 length: 13
CDR3 DNA: TGTGCCACCAGCAGGAGCTTCCAAGAGACCCAGTACTTC
CDR3 protein: CATSRSFQETQYF

clone size: .
J gene: TRBJ2-7
D gene: TRBD2
V gene: TRBV7-2
CDR3 length: 13
CDR3 DNA: TGTGCCAGCAGCTTATTCTTAGCGGGGGCTCAGTACTTC
CDR3 protein: CASSLFLAGAQYF

clone size: few
J gene: TRBJ2-7
D gene: TRBD1
V gene: TRBV28
CDR3 length: 11
CDR3 DNA: TGTGCCAGCCACACAGGGGGCTGGTTGGACTTC
CDR3 protein: CASHTGGWLDF

clone size: once
J gene: TRBJ1-5
D gene: .
V gene: TRBV6-6
CDR3 length: 12
CDR3 DNA: TGTGCCAGCAGTTACCCCGGTCGGCCCCAGCATTTT
CDR3 protein: CASSYPGRPQHF

clone size: .
J gene: TRBJ2-7
D gene: .
V gene: TRBV5-1
CDR3 length: 16
CDR3 DNA: TGCGCCAGCAGCTTGGTTCTGGGCGCCGGCTCCTACGAGCAGTACTTC
CDR3 protein: CASSLVLGAGSYEQYF

clone size: .
J gene: TRBJ2-7
D gene: .
V gene: TRBV27
CDR3 length: 16
CDR3 DNA: TGTGCCAGCAGACAGTTGCCCCTCCGTATGGGTAACGAGCAGTACTTC
CDR3 protein: CASRQLPLRMGNEQYF

clone size: .
J gene: TRBJ2-1
D gene: .
V gene: TRBV9
CDR3 length: 13
CDR3 DNA: TGTGCCAGCAGCGTAGCCGGGGAGAATGAGCAGTTCTTC
CDR3 protein: CASSVAGENEQFF

clone size: once
J gene: TRBJ1-1
D gene: .
V gene: TRBV2
CDR3 length: 13
CDR3 DNA: TGTGCCAGCAGTGACAGGGTGAACACTGAAGCTTTCTTT
CDR3 protein: CASSDRVNTEAFF

clone size: .
J gene: TRBJ1-2
D gene: .
V gene: TRBV1
CDR3 length: 16
CDR3 DNA: TGCACCAGCAGCCAAGATCGGCAGGGTTTAAAGCATGGCTACACCTTC
CDR3 protein: CTSSQDRQGLKHGYTF

clone size: .
J gene: TRBJ2-7
D gene: .
V gene: TRBV11-1
CDR3 length: 14
CDR3 DNA: TGTGCCAGCAGCTTAGCGCCTAGTTCGCGCGAGCAGTACTTC
CDR3 protein: CASSLAPSSREQYF

clone size: .
J gene: TRBJ2-5
D gene: .
V gene: TRBV7-9
CDR3 length: 14
CDR3 DNA: TGTGCCAGCAGCTCAACAGGGAAGCAAGAGACCCAGTACTTC
CDR3 protein: CASSSTGKQETQYF

clone size: once
J gene: TRBJ2-3
D gene: .
V gene: TRBV9
CDR3 length: 18
CDR3 DNA: TGTGCCAGCAGCGTAGCCGGAGGCCTGTCGCGGTACACAGATACGCAGTATTTT
CDR3 protein: CASSVAGGLSRYTDTQYF

clone size: .
J gene: TRBJ2-7
D gene: TRBD1
V gene: TRBV28
CDR3 length: 13
CDR3 DNA: TGTGCCAGCAGTTCCGGGACAGGGGACGAGCAGTACTTC
CDR3 protein: CASSSGTGDEQYF

clone size: once
J gene: TRBJ2-3
D gene: .
V gene: TRBV6-6
CDR3 length: 15
CDR3 DNA: TGTGCCAGCCCCCCACGGAGGAGGAGCACAGATACGCAGTATTTT
CDR3 protein: CASPPRRRSTDTQYF

clone size: .
J gene: TRBJ1-2
D gene: TRBD1
V gene: TRBV14
CDR3 length: 18
CDR3 DNA: TGTGCCAGCAGCCAGCATCCCCTAGAGGGGACAGGGAGTCTAGGCTACACCTTC
CDR3 protein: CASSQHPLEGTGSLGYTF

clone size: .
J gene: TRBJ2-1
D gene: .
V gene: TRBV7-2
CDR3 length: 15
CDR3 DNA: TGTGCCAGCAGCTTAGCGCGGGGGCCTCTCAATGAGCAGTTCTTC
CDR3 protein: CASSLARGPLNEQFF

clone size: .
J gene: TRBJ2-1
D gene: TRBD2
V gene: TRBV2
CDR3 length: 18
CDR3 DNA: TGTGCCAGCAGTGAAAAATGGCGGACTAGCGGTACCTACAATGAGCAGTTCTTC
CDR3 protein: CASSEKWRTSGTYNEQFF

clone size: .
J gene: TRBJ2-7
D gene: .
V gene: TRBV28
CDR3 length: 13
CDR3 DNA: TGTGCCAGCAGTGGACGGGGGAGTGGGAAGCAGTACTTC
CDR3 protein: CASSGRGSGKQYF

clone size: once
J gene: TRBJ2-7
D gene: TRBD2
V gene: TRBV10-1
CDR3 length: 17
CDR3 DNA: TGCGCCAGCAGTCCCGGACTAGCGGACCTTACCGGTTACGAGCAGTACTTC
CDR3 protein: CASSPGLADLTGYEQYF

clone size: .
J gene: TRBJ1-1
D gene: .
V gene: TRBV9
CDR3 length: 15
CDR3 DNA: TGTGCCAGCAGCGTCTTGACGGTGGCGGACACTGAAGCTTTCTTT
CDR3 protein: CASSVLTVADTEAFF

clone size: .
J gene: TRBJ2-7
D gene: .
V gene: TRBV18
CDR3 length: 15
CDR3 DNA: TGTGCCAGCTCACCATTGGCTCCTAGCTCCTACGAGCAGTACTTC
CDR3 protein: CASSPLAPSSYEQYF

clone size: few
J gene: TRBJ2-7
D gene: TRBD2
V gene: TRBV27
CDR3 length: 17
CDR3 DNA: TGTGCCAGCAGTCCTCCTCCAGGACTAGCGGGGGATTACGAGCAGTACTTC
CDR3 protein: CASSPPPGLAGDYEQYF

clone size: .
J gene: TRBJ2-7
D gene: TRBD2
V gene: TRBV7-9
CDR3 length: 14
CDR3 DNA: TGTGCCAGCAGCCCAACCGGGACTACCTACGAGCAGTACTTC
CDR3 protein: CASSPTGTTYEQYF